A single sample gave rise to the 32 T cell receptor beta chains below, sequenced in a study of blood T cell repertoires in COVID-19. The assay was immunoSEQ multiplex PCR, and TCRdb's table has in-frame clones only and misses some. This sample carries tens of thousands of clones, over 75% of them seen once, and the ten largest clones take roughly 18%. The material sequenced was peripheral blood. All receptors derive from a human donor in a cohort sampled during active COVID-19.

The J gene is TRBJ2-2, the V gene TRBV5-5; TRBD1 agrees at 7 bases. This CDR3 comprises 16 residues. J lost 1 base, V lost 1 base, and 4 bases had no gene match. Germline CDR1 reads SGHKS; CDR2 reads YYEKEE (reference sequence). The CDR3 is CASSLMTGKNTGELFF. CDR3 DNA: TGTGCCAGCAGCTTGATGACAGGGAAGAACACCGGGGAGCTGTTTTTT.

This chain links TRBV21-1 with TRBJ1-2; the DNA was not used to check the table's D call, TRBD1. TRBV21-1 is shown as a pseudogene. The length of the CDR3 is 15 residues. The CDR3 nucleotides read TGTGCCAGCAGCAACCCGGGACAGCCAAACGATGGCTACACCTTC. Its protein is CASSNPGQPNDGYTF.

The chain joins TRBV30 to TRBJ2-7; TRBD1 is a possible D gene (6 bases). Trimming took off 3 bases at V and 3 bases at J, with 18 bases between the two ends. This CDR3 comprises 15 residues. CDR1 GTSNPN and CDR2 SVGIG come from the germline V gene (reference sequence). The CDR3 bases are TGTGCCTGGAGGGACAGATACTCCAAACTCTACGAGCAGTACTTC. It translates to CAWRDRYSKLYEQYF.

This rearrangement joins TRBV19 to TRBJ2-5; TRBD1 is a possible D gene (6 bases). The CDR3 contains 12 residues. Germline loops: CDR1 LNHDA, CDR2 SQIVND (reference sequence). Trimming took 7 bases from V and 4 from J, leaving 10 bases between them. CDR3 nucleotides: TGTGCCAGTACCGCGACAGGAGAGACCCAGTACTTC. Translating gives CASTATGETQYF. The full variable domain, completed using reference TRBV19 and TRBJ2-5, is DGGITQSPKYLFRKEGQNVTLSCEQNLNHDAMYWYRQDPGQGLRLIYYSQIVNDFQKGDIAEGYSVSREKKESFPLTVTSAQKNPTAFYLCASTATGETQYFGPGTRLLVL.

The CDR3 spells CSALTGGRETQYF. CDR3 sequence (DNA): TGCAGCGCCTTGACAGGGGGCCGGGAGACCCAGTACTTC. This chain uses TRBV29-1 with TRBJ2-5; TRBD1 matches 10 bases. V lost 7 bases to trimming and J lost 5 bases; unmatched junction nucleotides: 7. Per germline, CDR1 SQVTM and CDR2 ANQGSEA. The CDR3 contains 13 residues.

The V call is TRBV7-9, the J call TRBJ1-5; 7 nucleotides align to TRBD1. Germline V lookup: CDR1 SEHNR, CDR2 FQNEAQ (reference sequence). The V gene end was trimmed by 5 bases and the J gene end by 5 bases; junction bases not matched to a gene: 12. The CDR3 loop spans 16 amino acids. The CDR3 DNA is TGTGCCAGCAGCACCTCACAGGGGTTCGAGGATCAGCCCCAGCATTTT. Amino acid sequence: CASSTSQGFEDQPQHF.

The V call is TRBV7-8, the J call TRBJ2-2; 7 positions agree with TRBD2. The CDR3 loop spans 15 amino acids. The germline V gene encodes CDR1 SGHVS and CDR2 FQNEAQ. The trim removed 1 base at V and 7 bases at J, leaving 6 bases unmatched. The DNA for the CDR3 is TGTGCCAGCAGCTTAGGATCGGAGCGGGGCGGGGAGCTGTTTTTT. Translation: CASSLGSERGGELFF.

The chain is built from TRBV7-8 and TRBJ2-7; 7 positions agree with TRBD1. There are 15 residues in the CDR3. After removal of 3 bases from V and 3 bases from J, the junction contained 8 bases not matched to a gene. Germline V lookup: CDR1 SGHVS, CDR2 FQNEAQ. In nucleotides, the CDR3 is TGTGCCAGCAGCTTCCGCAGGGCAGGGGGCTACGAGCAGTACTTC. It translates to CASSFRRAGGYEQYF.

The chain joins TRBV11-2 to TRBJ1-2; the D is unclear. The CDR3 has 13 amino acids. In germline, CDR1 is SGHAT, CDR2 FQNNGV. V dropped 0 bases and J dropped 4 bases, with 6 bases sitting between them. The DNA for the CDR3 is TGTGCCAGCAGCTTAGATCAGGTCTATGGCTACACCTTC. It specifies CASSLDQVYGYTF. The full variable domain, in which reference TRBV11-2 and TRBJ1-2 provide the parts outside the CDR3, is EAGVAQSPRYKIIEKRQSVAFWCNPISGHATLYWYQQILGQGPKLLIQFQNNGVVDDSQLPKDRFSAERLKGVDSTLKIQPAKLEDSAVYLCASSLDQVYGYTFGSGTRLTVV.

This clone has more than one count but fewer than ten. The chain combines TRBV9 with TRBJ1-1; 7 positions match TRBD1. The J segment lost 2 bases and the V segment lost 4 bases, leaving 5 bases of the junction unmatched. CDR3 length: 14 amino acids. Germline CDR1 and CDR2: SGDLS and YYNGEE. The CDR3 bases are TGTGCCAGCAGCCGGGGACAGATTAACACTGAAGCTTTCTTT. This gives the protein CASSRGQINTEAFF.

The chain joins TRBV9 to TRBJ2-7; a weak D match, TRBD1 (5 bases). Germline-derived CDR1 and CDR2 are SGDLS and YYNGEE. CDR3 length equals 14 residues. V was pared by 2 bases and J by 5 bases, with 14 bases between. The CDR3 loop reads CASSVVPGKDEQYF. Written as DNA, the CDR3 is TGTGCCAGCAGCGTCGTTCCAGGGAAAGACGAGCAGTACTTC.

This clone came up once. The rearrangement joins TRBV27 to TRBJ2-6; 8 bases match TRBD1. This CDR3 is built from 17 residues. V was pared by 6 bases and J by 0 bases, with 7 bases of the junction left unmatched. Germline lookup yields CDR1 MNHEY and CDR2 SMNVEV (reference sequence). The CDR3: CASRPRQGSSGANVLTF. CDR3 sequence (DNA): TGTGCCAGCAGACCAAGACAGGGGAGCTCTGGGGCCAACGTCCTGACTTTC.

The CDR3 DNA is TGTGCCACCAGCAGACGTAGCGGGGGGGTGAATGAGCAGTTCTTC. It yields the protein CATSRRSGGVNEQFF. The rearrangement uses TRBV15 and TRBJ2-1; 11 bases are shared with TRBD2. V lost 2 bases and J lost 7; bases outside the gene matches: 4. Germline V lookup: CDR1 LNHNV, CDR2 YYDKDF (reference sequence). This CDR3 comprises 15 residues. The complete variable domain, with remaining parts taken from reference TRBV15 and TRBJ2-1, reads DAMVIQNPRYQVTQFGKPVTLSCSQTLNHNVMYWYQQKSSQAPKLLFHYYDKDFNNEADTPDNFQSRRPNTSFCFLDIRSPGLGDTAMYLCATSRRSGGVNEQFFGPGTRLTVL.

The chain couples TRBV13 to TRBJ2-7; D is possibly TRBD1 (5 bases). Germline V CDR1 and CDR2: PRHDT, FYEKMQ (reference sequence). The CDR3 is 14 residues long. V lost 3 bases and J lost 0, with 9 bases in between. The CDR3 DNA reads TGTGCCAGCAGCTTCCAGGGAAGCTCCTACGAGCAGTACTTC. Protein product: CASSFQGSSYEQYF.

The chain couples TRBV9 to TRBJ2-3, with TRBD1 matching over 7 bases. The CDR3 is 15 amino acids. The V segment lost 4 bases and the J segment 2 bases; nucleotides outside the gene matches: 7. The germline V gene encodes CDR1 SGDLS and CDR2 YYNGEE. The CDR3 reads CASSTTGQTTDTQYF. For the CDR3, the DNA is TGTGCCAGCAGCACGACGGGACAGACCACAGATACGCAGTATTTT.

The rearrangement joins TRBV11-1 to TRBJ2-7; a possible D gene is TRBD2 (6 bases). Germline-derived CDR1 and CDR2 are SGHAT and FQDESV (reference sequence). Trimming took 4 bases from V and 1 from J, leaving 8 bases between them. The CDR3 extends over 13 amino acids. The CDR3 coding sequence is TGTGCCAGCAGCTCTCTAGCGTCCTACGAGCAGTACTTC. Encoded protein: CASSSLASYEQYF.

V and J are TRBV6-2 or TRBV6-3 and TRBJ1-4; 9 bases fit TRBD1. CDR1 and CDR2 from the germline V gene are MNHEY and SVGEGT. V dropped 4 bases and J dropped 7; count of bases not matched to a gene: 4. CDR3 size: 14 residues. The DNA for the CDR3 is TGTGCCAGCAGTTGGGGACAGGGTGGTGAAAAACTGTTTTTT. Translating it yields CASSWGQGGEKLFF.

This chain's CDR3 is CASSRDRDRVAYNSPLHF. As DNA, the CDR3 is TGTGCCAGCAGTAGGGACAGGGATAGAGTGGCATATAATTCACCCCTCCACTTT. The chain uses TRBV27 and TRBJ1-6; the match to TRBD1 covers 9 bases. Germline lookup yields CDR1 MNHEY and CDR2 SMNVEV (reference sequence). J was trimmed by 4 bases and V by 5 bases; bases with no gene match: 12. The CDR3 loop spans 18 amino acids.

V and J are TRBV4-1 and TRBJ2-1, with 8 bases aligning to TRBD2. The germline gives CDR1 MGHRA, CDR2 YSYEKL. The V gene end was trimmed by 5 bases and the J gene end by 7 bases; junction bases not matched to a gene: 10. CDR3 length: 15 amino acids. The CDR3: CASSGLAGGSNEQFF. In nucleotides, the CDR3 is TGCGCCAGCAGCGGACTCGCGGGGGGCTCGAATGAGCAGTTCTTC.

CDR3 amino acids: CASSPTAGGNTEAFF. The DNA of the CDR3 is TGTGCCAGCAGCCCGACTGCGGGAGGGAACACTGAAGCTTTCTTT. V is TRBV6-2 or TRBV6-3 and J is TRBJ1-1, with unresolved D. In germline, CDR1 is MNHEY, CDR2 SVGEGT. Trimming left V 6 bases short and J 1 base short, with 15 bases between. The CDR3 is 15 residues long.

J is TRBJ2-7 and V is TRBV10-3; perhaps TRBD2 as D (5 bases). Germline loops: CDR1 ENHRY, CDR2 SYGVKD. The V end lost 5 bases, the J end lost 7 bases, and 12 bases lay between the germline ends. The CDR3 runs to 12 residues. The CDR3 bases are TGTGCCATCAGTAGGTCTAGCTATGAGCAGTACTTC. Protein: CAISRSSYEQYF.

The count of this clone is one. CDR3 DNA sequence: TGTGCCAGCAGCCCCCGGGGGGCCAATTCACCCCTCCACTTT. This sequence encodes CASSPRGANSPLHF. J is TRBJ1-6 and V is TRBV9; TRBD1 might be the D (6 bases). CDR3 length: 14 amino acids. V was trimmed by 4 bases and J by 7 bases, leaving 12 bases between them. The germline CDR1 and CDR2 sequences are SGDLS and YYNGEE.

V is TRBV10-3 and J is TRBJ1-1, with D maybe TRBD1 (6 bases). The CDR3 sequence is 14 residues long. Between the trimmed V and J ends, which lost 3 bases and 0 bases, there was a span of 8 bases. Germline V gene sequence: CDR1 ENHRY, CDR2 SYGVKD. The CDR3 sequence is CAISDQGLNTEAFF. CDR3 sequence (DNA): TGTGCCATCAGTGATCAGGGGTTGAACACTGAAGCTTTCTTT.

As DNA, the CDR3 is TGTGCCAGCAGTTCCGCGACAGGGGGAGGATCCTATGGCTACACCTTC. Protein sequence: CASSSATGGGSYGYTF. The chain combines TRBV6-5 with TRBJ1-2, with 9 bases matching TRBD1. The CDR3 is 16 amino acids. With 4 bases clipped from V and 4 bases from J, the junction kept 10 bases outside the gene matches. Germline-derived CDR1 and CDR2 are MNHEY and SVGAGI.

This chain uses TRBV7-9 with TRBJ2-5, with TRBD1 matching over 9 bases. Per the germline V gene, CDR1 is SEHNR and CDR2 is FQNEAQ (reference sequence). This CDR3 contains 17 residues. The trim removed 2 bases at V and 4 bases at J, leaving 11 bases unmatched. CDR3 DNA: TGTGCCAGCAGCTTATGGGACAGGGATCCGACCCGAGAGACCCAGTACTTC. It is translated as CASSLWDRDPTRETQYF.

The genes are TRBV9 and TRBJ2-2, with D possibly being TRBD1 (6 bases). The V gene's germline CDR1 is SGDLS and CDR2 YYNGEE. The CDR3 runs 14 residues. Between the trimmed V and J ends, which lost 4 bases and 3 bases, there was a span of 10 bases. Here the CDR3 DNA reads TGTGCCAGCAGCAAACAGGGCTACACCGGGGAGCTGTTTTTT. Its protein product is CASSKQGYTGELFF.

This clone was counted only a few times. This chain links TRBV6-2 or TRBV6-3 with TRBJ1-5; TRBD1 matches at 9 bases. Looked up from germline, CDR1 is MNHEY and CDR2 is SVGEGT. The CDR3 spans 15 residues. V dropped 2 bases and J dropped 7; count of bases not matched to a gene: 6. In DNA form, the CDR3 reads TGTGCCAGCAGTTACACAGGGGGCTCCGGCCAGCCCCAGCATTTT. Protein: CASSYTGGSGQPQHF.

This clone was detected only once. The chain combines TRBV19 with TRBJ1-2; D unresolved. The germline CDR1 and CDR2 sequences are LNHDA and SQIVND (reference sequence). Trimming left V 5 bases short and J 2 bases short, with 15 bases between. This CDR3 comprises 15 residues. The DNA for the CDR3 is TGTGCCAGTAGTCACACAGTGGCCTTGAACTATGGCTACACCTTC. Translated: CASSHTVALNYGYTF.

This clone appeared once. J is TRBJ2-5 and V is TRBV3-1 (or the pseudogene TRBV3-2); a weak D match, TRBD2 (5 bases). Trimming removed 1 base from V and 2 bases from J, with 8 bases in between. This CDR3 has 14 residues. Germline-derived CDR1 and CDR2 are LGHDT and YNNKEL (reference sequence). CDR3 amino acids: CASSQAGKQETQYF. As DNA, the CDR3 is TGTGCCAGCAGCCAAGCGGGGAAACAAGAGACCCAGTACTTC.

The chain carries TRBV9 and TRBJ1-5; unclear D gene. Germline V gives CDR1 SGDLS, CDR2 YYNGEE. This CDR3 region has 15 residues. V shed 4 bases and J shed 1 base, with 12 bases lying between them. The CDR3: CASSPDWWSNQPQHF. CDR3 in DNA: TGTGCCAGCAGCCCAGATTGGTGGAGCAATCAGCCCCAGCATTTT.

This clone was seen more than once but under ten times. This chain joins TRBV21-1 and TRBJ2-5; the D segment call TRBD1 is taken from the table without a DNA check. TRBV21-1 is a pseudogene segment. This CDR3 has 10 amino acids. In DNA, the CDR3 is TGTGCCAGCAGCCCCAGATCCCAGTACTTC. This translates into CASSPRSQYF.

The chain joins TRBV3-1 (or the pseudogene TRBV3-2) to TRBJ2-3, with 8 bases lining up with TRBD1. The CDR3 consists of 15 residues. The germline CDR1 and CDR2 sequences are LGHDT and YNNKEL (reference sequence). The ends lost 7 bases at V and 5 bases at J; junction bases unmatched: 11. CDR3 in amino acids: CASTEGRGRVDTQYF. As DNA, the CDR3 is TGTGCCAGCACGGAGGGCAGGGGGCGGGTAGATACGCAGTATTTT.